The source of this T cell receptor beta chain is a study of early T cells in non-severe SARS-CoV-2 infection. Germline V gives CDR1 SNHLY, CDR2 FYNNEI. CDR3 length: 13 amino acids. Losses at the gene ends were 7 bases for V and 9 bases for J; bases not matched to a gene: 7. Whole-study results and caveats: VDJdb matching, biased toward anti-spike CD8 responses, missed private and CD4 specificities.

Unique molecular identifiers were added to individual cDNA molecules. TCRdb analysed the 5' RACE reads with MiXCR anew, one entry per CDR3 protein. The sample records 55,000 to 70,000 distinct CDR3 sequences, roughly 12% being singletons. The sample holds many counts of this clonotype. No antigen is known for it. The sequencing sample was made of whole blood. This chain links TRBV2 with TRBJ2-1; 9 nucleotides agree with TRBD2. The TCR was taken from an adult who was a healthcare worker with PCR-confirmed SARS-CoV-2 infection or an uninfected control (not recorded which). The CDR3 nucleotides read TGTGCCAGCATGGGCGGGGGGGCCAGTGAGCAGTTCTTC. This encodes CASMGGGASEQFF.